This T cell receptor (beta chain) was recorded in a study of blood T cells in healthy people across ages (dated by TCRdb to the mid-2010s). About the study as a whole: In model experiments, template switching captured roughly one uniquely barcoded TCR beta cDNA molecule for every two T cells. Donors of different ages were randomly distributed across sequencing lanes to avoid experimental bias. For two donors (one aged 18 to 30 and one aged 80 or older), the study analyzed two additional independent replicas of 1 million unique cDNA reads from the same blood draw. To track age-related changes in TCR beta repertoire diversity, the study relied on deep sequencing normalized with unique cDNA molecular identifiers. The donors were split into four age groups: young (average about 16 years), middle-aged (39), aged (approximately 60) and long-lived (under 90). Findings and caveats that apply to the study as a whole: Estimates of total diversity based on one million sequenced T cells were considered lower bounds and underestimates. The percentage of naive T cells measured by flow cytometry correlated strongly with observed TCR beta diversity. Observed TCR beta diversity per million T cells fell roughly linearly with age, and a significant reduction was already apparent by age approximately 41. Compared with the aged group, more naive CD4+ T cells, fewer expanded clones and increased TCR diversity were shown by the long-lived group, suggesting age selection. Bulk unsorted PBMC profiling prevented conclusive comparison of naive and antigen-experienced compartments. Because the CMV infection status of the donors was unknown, age-related changes in expanded clonotypes may potentially have been confounded.

Including the terminal cysteine and phenylalanine, the CDR3 comprises 16 residues. Left in the record is the CDR3 DNA by itself, 48 bases read in frame from the first base. CDR1 MGHRA and CDR2 YSYEKL were looked up in the germline V gene. V gives up 1 base and J gives up 3 bases, and the segment between their germline ends measures 15 bases. Systemically healthy Caucasian individuals from Russia, 35 to 40 in total and aged about 6 to 100 years, were included as donors. Approximately 9.3 milliliters of peripheral blood were drawn from each donor into EDTA-treated Vacutainer tubes. Ficoll-Paque density-gradient centrifugation was used to isolate PBMCs, with at least 6.5 million per sample. Trizol reagent was used to extract total RNA from the PBMCs, yielding at least 5 micrograms per sample. Naive CD45RAhigh/CD27high T cell percentages were measured by flow cytometry on a PBMC aliquot from every donor.

The library was prepared using 5' RACE. The sample was run on an Illumina HiSeq 2500. A second about 7 to 11 cycle PCR used a sample-barcoded 5' primer and a J-beta primer mix. A unique molecular identifier was introduced onto each TCR beta cDNA molecule by a template-switch 5' adaptor carrying 12 random nucleotides. Each sample yielded at least 3 million CDR3-containing paired-end reads. First-strand cDNA was synthesized from all RNA with the Mint cDNA synthesis kit, primed by a TRBC-specific oligonucleotide. Following uracil-DNA glycosylase treatment, all cDNA underwent a first 18-cycle PCR with the universal primers M1SS and BC2_uni_R. The original methods were these. Normalization of each sample was performed by random selection of 1 million high-quality reads, each carrying a distinct molecular identifier. Reads sharing molecular identifiers were discarded rather than binned into consensus sequences. MiTCR, set to a Q25 quality threshold and the strictest error-elimination algorithm, was used for CDR3 identification, clonotype clustering and error correction. Lower-bound total TCR beta diversity was estimated with a nonparametric unseen species model using Euler transformation. TCRdb reprocessed the public reads (quality trimming at Q25 with fastp, clone calling with MiXCR) and kept in-frame beta chains. Entries are consolidated by CDR3 protein sequence, retaining the most common genes and DNA. Here the V and J calls rest on TCRdb's processing, not on the authors' analysis. Within this sample are around 1,500,000 distinct CDR3 sequences, with about 43% of them counted one time only. Less than 8% of the sample lies in the top ten.

Worth noting for this clonotype: Its antigen is currently not known. Base qualities are missing; no much larger clone stands one base away.

The rearrangement joined TRBV4-1 to TRBJ1-1; TRBD1 might be the D gene, on 6 matching bases. This clonotype was obtained from a woman in her late teens or twenties in good health. Sequencing used blood. CDR3 protein: CASSQVAGEADTEAFF. At the DNA level, the sequence is TGCGCCAGCAGCCAAGTAGCAGGGGAGGCAGACACTGAAGCTTTCTTT.